This T cell receptor (beta chain) was retrieved from a study of T cells in women clearing cervical HPV infection. Study outcomes and limitations: Associations may precede or follow infection; HPV-specific or memory T cells were not isolated.

Sequenced by immunoSEQ multiplex PCR; TCRdb stores in-frame clones only, minus some. Recorded for this sample: around 15,000 clones. Trimming took off 2 bases at V and 2 bases at J, with 9 bases between the two ends. This CDR3 has 14 amino acids. Germline lookup yields CDR1 MRHNA and CDR2 SNTAGT. A word on this clone: Its target is unknown. The observed sequence ends 3 residues before the CDR3 terminus, with the missing tail filled in from the germline J gene.

The sequence was obtained from a woman between 18 and 75 years old with a cervical HPV16 infection that either progressed to CIN3+ or cleared (not recorded which). The sequenced sample consisted of blood buffy coat. The genes are TRBV6-4 and TRBJ1-1; D not resolved. Here the CDR3 reads CASSDQAFNTEAFF. Partial CDR3 DNA: TGTGCCAGCAGTGACCAGGCGTTTAACACTGAA.